This TCR beta chain derives from a study of cytomegalovirus exposure and HLA in healthy donors. Findings and caveats of the study: TRBV6-2, TRBV6-3 and some other V segments were unresolvable in 87-base-pair reads. The study assumed roughly uniform donor sequencing depth for presence/absence analyses.

In the case of this clone: What it recognizes is unknown.

With 60 Vbeta and 13 Jbeta primers, the PCR was carried out. Repertoires were generated with immunoSEQ multiplex PCR, while TCRdb's copy carries only in-frame clones and drops some. The sample has 150,000 to 180,000 clones, 60% to 85% seen once; the top ten hold under 4.5%. V lost 2 bases and J 5 bases, leaving 9 bases between the germline ends. This CDR3 is 13 amino acids long. Germline CDR1 and CDR2: SNHLY and FYNNEI. Sequenced sample: PBMCs. The clonotype originates from a woman aged 40-49 years in good health and CMV-seronegative. The rearrangement joins TRBV2 to TRBJ1-1; unclear D gene. The CDR3, as DNA: TGTGCCAGCAGTGAAAGGACTTCTACTGAAGCTTTCTTT. Translation gives CASSERTSTEAFF.